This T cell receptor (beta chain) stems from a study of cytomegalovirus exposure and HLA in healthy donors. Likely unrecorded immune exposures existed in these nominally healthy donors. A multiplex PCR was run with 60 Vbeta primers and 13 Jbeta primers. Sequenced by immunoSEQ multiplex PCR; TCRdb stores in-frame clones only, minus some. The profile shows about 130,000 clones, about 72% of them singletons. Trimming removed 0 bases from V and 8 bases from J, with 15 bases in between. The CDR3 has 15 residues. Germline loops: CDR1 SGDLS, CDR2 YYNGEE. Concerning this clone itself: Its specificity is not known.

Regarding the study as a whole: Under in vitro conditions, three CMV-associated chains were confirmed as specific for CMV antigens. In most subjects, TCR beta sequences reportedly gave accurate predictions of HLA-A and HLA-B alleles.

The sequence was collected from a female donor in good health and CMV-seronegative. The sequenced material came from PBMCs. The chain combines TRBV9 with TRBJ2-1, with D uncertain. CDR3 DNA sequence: TGTGCCAGCAGCGTAGTAGTCTCCGGAGTCGATGAGCAGTTCTTC. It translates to CASSVVVSGVDEQFF.